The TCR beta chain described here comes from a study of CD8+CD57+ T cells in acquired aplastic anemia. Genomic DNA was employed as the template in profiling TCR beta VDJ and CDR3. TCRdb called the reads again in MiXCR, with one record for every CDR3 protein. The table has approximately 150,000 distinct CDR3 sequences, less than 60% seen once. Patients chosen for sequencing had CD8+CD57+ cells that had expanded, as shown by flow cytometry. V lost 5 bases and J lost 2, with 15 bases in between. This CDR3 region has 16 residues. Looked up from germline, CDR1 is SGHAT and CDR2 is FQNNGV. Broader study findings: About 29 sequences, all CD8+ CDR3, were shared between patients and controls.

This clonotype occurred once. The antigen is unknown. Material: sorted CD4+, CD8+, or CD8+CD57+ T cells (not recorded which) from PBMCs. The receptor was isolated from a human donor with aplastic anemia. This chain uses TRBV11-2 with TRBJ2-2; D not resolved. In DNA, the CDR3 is TGTGCCAGCAGCCCAAAGGTACAGACTAACACCGGGGAGCTGTTTTTT. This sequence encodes CASSPKVQTNTGELFF.